The following is a T cell receptor beta chain sequence with its context. Per the germline V gene, CDR1 is ENHRY and CDR2 is SYGVKD. The CDR3 covers 19 residues. V trimming: 3 bases; J trimming: 8 bases; junction bases outside the gene matches: 20. The sample originates from a study of blood T cell repertoires in COVID-19. As for the study in general: Researchers got acute and convalescent COVID-19 samples from the United States, Italy and Spain.

Generated by immunoSEQ multiplex PCR, the TCRdb table keeps only in-frame clones and is missing some. The sample has about 120,000 clones, 72% seen once. This chain uses TRBV10-3 with TRBJ2-4; 9 positions match TRBD2. The clonotype comes from a woman aged 55-69 years with acute or convalescent COVID-19. The sample taken for sequencing was peripheral blood. In nucleotides, the CDR3 is TGTGCCATCAGTGATTTCCCCCCCAAGCGGGGGGCCTCCAGGGACATTCAGTACTTC. This codes for CAISDFPPKRGASRDIQYF.